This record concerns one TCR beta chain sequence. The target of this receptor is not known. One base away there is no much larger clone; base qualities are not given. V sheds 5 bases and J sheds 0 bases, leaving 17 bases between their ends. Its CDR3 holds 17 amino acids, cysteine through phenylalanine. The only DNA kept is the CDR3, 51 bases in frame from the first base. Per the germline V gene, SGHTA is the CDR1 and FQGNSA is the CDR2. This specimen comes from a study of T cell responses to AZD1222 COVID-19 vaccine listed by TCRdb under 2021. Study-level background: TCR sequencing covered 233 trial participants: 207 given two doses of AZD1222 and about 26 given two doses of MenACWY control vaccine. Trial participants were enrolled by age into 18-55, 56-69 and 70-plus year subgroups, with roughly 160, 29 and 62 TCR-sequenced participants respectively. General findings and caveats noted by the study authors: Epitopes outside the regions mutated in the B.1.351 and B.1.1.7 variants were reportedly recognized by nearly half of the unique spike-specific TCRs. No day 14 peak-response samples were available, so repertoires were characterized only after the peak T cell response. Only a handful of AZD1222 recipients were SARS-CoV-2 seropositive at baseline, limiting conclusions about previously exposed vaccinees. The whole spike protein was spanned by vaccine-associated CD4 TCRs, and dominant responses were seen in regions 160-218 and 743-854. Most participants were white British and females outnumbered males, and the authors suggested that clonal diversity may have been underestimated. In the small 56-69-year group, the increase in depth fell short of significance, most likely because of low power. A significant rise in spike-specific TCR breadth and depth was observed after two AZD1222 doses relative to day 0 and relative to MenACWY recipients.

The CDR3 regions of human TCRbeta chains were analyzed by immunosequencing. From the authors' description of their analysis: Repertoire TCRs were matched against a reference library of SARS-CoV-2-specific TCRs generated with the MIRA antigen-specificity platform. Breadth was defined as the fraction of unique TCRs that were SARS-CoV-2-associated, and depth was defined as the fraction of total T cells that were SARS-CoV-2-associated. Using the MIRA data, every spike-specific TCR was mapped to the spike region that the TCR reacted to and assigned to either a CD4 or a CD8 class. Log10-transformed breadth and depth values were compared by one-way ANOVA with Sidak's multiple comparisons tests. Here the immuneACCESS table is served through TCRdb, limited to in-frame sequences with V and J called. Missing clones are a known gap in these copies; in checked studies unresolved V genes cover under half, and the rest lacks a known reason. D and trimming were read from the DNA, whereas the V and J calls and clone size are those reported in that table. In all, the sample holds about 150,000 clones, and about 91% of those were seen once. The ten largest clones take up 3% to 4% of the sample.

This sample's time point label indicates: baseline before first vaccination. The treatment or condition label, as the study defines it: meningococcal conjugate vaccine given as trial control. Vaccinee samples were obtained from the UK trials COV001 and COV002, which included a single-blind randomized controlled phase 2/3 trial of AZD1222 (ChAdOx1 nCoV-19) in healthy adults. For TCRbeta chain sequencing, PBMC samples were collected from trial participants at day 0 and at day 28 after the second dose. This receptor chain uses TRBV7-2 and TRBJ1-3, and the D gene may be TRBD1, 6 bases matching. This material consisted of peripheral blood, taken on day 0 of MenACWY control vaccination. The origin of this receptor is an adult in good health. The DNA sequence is TGTGCCAGCAGCCCCCCGGGGGCCTCGCTCTCTGGAAACACCATATATTTT. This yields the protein CASSPPGASLSGNTIYF.